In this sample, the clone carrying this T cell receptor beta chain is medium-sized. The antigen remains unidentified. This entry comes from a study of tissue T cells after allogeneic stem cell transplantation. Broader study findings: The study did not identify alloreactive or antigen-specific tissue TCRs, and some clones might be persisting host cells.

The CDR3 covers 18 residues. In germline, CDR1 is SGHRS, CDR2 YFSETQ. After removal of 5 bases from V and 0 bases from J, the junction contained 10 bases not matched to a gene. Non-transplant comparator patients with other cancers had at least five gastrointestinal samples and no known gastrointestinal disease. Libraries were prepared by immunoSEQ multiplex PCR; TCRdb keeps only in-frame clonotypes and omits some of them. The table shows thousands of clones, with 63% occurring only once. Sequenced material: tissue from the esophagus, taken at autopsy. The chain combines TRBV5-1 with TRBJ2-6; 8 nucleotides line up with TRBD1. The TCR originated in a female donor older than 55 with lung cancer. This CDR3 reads CASSAGTGIFSGANVLTF. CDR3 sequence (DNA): TGCGCCAGCAGTGCCGGGACAGGAATTTTCTCTGGGGCCAACGTCCTGACTTTC.